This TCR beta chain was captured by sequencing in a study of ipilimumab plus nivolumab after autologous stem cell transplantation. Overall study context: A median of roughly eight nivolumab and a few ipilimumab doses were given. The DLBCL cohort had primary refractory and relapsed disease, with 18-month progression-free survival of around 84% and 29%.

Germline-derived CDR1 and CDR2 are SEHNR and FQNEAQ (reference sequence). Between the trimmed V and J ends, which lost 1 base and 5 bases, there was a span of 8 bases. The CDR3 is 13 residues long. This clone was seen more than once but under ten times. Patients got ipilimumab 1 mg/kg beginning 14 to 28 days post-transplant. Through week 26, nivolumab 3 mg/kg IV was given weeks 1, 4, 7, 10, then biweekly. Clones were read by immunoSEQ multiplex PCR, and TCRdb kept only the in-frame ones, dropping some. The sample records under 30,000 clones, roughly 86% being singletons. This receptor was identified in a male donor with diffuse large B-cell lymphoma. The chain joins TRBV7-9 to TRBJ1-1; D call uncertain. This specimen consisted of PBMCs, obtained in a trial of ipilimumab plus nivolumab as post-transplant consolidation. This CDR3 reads CASSLVQLTEAFF. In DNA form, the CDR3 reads TGTGCCAGCAGCTTAGTCCAGTTGACTGAAGCTTTCTTT.